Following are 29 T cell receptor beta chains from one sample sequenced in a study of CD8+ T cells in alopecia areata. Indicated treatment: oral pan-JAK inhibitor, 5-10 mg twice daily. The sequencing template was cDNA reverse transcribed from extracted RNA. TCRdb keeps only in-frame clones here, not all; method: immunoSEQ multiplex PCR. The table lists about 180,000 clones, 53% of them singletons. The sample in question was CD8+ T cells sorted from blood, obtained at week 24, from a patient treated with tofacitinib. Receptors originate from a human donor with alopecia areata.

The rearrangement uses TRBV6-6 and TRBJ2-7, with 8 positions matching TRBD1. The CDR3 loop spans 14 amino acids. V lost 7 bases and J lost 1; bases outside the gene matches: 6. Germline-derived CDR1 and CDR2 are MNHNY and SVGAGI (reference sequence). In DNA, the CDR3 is TGTGCCAGCATGGGACAGGTGAGATCCTACGAGCAGTACTTC. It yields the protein CASMGQVRSYEQYF.

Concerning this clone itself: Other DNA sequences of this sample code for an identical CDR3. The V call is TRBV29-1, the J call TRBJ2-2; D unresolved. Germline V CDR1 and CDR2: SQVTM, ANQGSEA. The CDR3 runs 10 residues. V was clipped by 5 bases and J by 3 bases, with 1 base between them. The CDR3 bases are TGCAGCGTTTACACCGGGGAGCTGTTTTTT. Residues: CSVYTGELFF.

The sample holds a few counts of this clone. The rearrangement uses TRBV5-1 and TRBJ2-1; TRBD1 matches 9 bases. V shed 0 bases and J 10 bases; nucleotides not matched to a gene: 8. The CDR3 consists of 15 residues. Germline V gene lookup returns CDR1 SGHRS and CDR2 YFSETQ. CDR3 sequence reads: CASSLVPGQGREQFF. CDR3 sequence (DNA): TGCGCCAGCAGCTTGGTACCGGGACAGGGAAGAGAGCAGTTCTTC.

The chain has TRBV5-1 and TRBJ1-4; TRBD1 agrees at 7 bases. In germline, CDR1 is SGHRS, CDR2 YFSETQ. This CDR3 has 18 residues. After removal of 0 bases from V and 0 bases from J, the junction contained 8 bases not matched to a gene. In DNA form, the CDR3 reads TGCGCCAGCAGCTTGGACCACAGGGGACAAACAACTAATGAAAAACTGTTTTTT. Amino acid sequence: CASSLDHRGQTTNEKLFF.

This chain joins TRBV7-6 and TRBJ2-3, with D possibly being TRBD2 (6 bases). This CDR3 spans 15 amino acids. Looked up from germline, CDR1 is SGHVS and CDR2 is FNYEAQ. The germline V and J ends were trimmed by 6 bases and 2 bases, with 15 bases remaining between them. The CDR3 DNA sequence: TGTGCCAGCAGACATTCGACTAGTCCCACAGATACGCAGTATTTT. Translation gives CASRHSTSPTDTQYF.

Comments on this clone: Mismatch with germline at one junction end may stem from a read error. The CDR3 sequence is CASSQDRTDAYGFTF. CDR3 in DNA: TGCGCCAGCAGCCAAGACCGGACAGACGCCTATGGCTTCACCTTC. The chain has TRBV4-3 and TRBJ1-2, with D perhaps matching TRBD1 (6 bases). The CDR3 extends over 15 amino acids. Germline lookup yields CDR1 LGHNA and CDR2 YSLEER.

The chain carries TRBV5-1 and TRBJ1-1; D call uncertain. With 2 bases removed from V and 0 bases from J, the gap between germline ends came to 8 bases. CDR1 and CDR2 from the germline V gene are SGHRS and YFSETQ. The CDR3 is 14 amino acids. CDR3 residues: CASSLRDMNTEAFF. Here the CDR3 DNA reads TGCGCCAGCAGCTTACGAGACATGAACACTGAAGCTTTCTTT.

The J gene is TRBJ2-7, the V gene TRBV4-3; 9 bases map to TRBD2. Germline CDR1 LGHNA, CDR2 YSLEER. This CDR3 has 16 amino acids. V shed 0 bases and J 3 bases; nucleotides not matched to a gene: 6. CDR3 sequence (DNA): TGCGCCAGCAGCCAAGATCGGTCTAGCGGGGACTACGAGCAGTACTTC. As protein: CASSQDRSSGDYEQYF.

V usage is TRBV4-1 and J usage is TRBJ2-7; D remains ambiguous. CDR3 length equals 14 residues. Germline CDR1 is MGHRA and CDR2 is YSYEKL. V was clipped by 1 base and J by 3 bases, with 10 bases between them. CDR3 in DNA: TGCGCCAGCAGCCAAGGTTTGTCTGGCTACGAGCAGTACTTC. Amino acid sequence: CASSQGLSGYEQYF.

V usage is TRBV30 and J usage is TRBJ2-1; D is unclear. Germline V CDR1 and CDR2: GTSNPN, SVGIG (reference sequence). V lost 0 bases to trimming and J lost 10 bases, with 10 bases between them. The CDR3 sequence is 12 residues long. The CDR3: CAWSVLVSEQFF. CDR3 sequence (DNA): TGTGCCTGGAGTGTACTTGTTAGCGAGCAGTTCTTC.

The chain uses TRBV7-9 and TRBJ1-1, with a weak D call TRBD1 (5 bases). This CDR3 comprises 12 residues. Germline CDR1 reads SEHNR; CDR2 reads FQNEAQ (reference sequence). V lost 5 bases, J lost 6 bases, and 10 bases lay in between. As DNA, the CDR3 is TGTGCCAGCAGCCCCAGGGAGGCTGAAGCTTTCTTT. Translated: CASSPREAEAFF.

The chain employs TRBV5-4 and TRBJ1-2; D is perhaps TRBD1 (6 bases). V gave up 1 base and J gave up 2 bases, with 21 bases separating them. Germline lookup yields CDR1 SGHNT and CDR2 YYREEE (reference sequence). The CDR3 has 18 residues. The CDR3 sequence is CASSLRSGWGRDNYGYTF. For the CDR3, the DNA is TGTGCCAGCAGCTTGAGATCCGGGTGGGGGCGAGACAACTATGGCTACACCTTC.

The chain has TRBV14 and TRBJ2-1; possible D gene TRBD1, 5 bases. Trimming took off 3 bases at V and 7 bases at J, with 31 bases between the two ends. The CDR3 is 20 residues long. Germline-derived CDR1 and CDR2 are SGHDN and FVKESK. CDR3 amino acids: CASSHRWQGSPRGIGNEQFF. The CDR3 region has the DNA TGTGCCAGCAGCCATAGATGGCAGGGTTCGCCGCGAGGTATAGGGAATGAGCAGTTCTTC.

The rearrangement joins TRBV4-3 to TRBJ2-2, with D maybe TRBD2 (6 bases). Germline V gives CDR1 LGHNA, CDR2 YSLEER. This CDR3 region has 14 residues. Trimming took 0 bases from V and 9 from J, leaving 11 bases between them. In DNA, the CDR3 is TGCGCCAGCAGCCAAGATGGAGGGGCCCGGGAGCTGTTTTTT. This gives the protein CASSQDGGARELFF.

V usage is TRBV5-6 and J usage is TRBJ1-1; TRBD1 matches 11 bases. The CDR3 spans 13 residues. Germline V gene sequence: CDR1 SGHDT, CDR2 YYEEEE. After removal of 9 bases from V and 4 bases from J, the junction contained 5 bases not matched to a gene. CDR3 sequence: CATRTGGGTEAFF. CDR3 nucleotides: TGTGCCACTCGGACAGGGGGCGGCACTGAAGCTTTCTTT.

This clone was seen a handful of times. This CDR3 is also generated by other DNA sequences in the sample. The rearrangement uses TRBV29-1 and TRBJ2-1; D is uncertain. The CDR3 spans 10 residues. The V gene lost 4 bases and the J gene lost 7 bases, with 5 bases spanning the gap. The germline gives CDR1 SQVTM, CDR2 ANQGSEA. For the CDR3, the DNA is TGCAGCGTTGGGGGAAATGAGCAGTTCTTC. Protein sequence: CSVGGNEQFF.

Here the CDR3 reads CAWSVYGSSYNEQFF. CDR3 DNA sequence: TGTGCCTGGAGTGTTTACGGCAGCTCCTACAATGAGCAGTTCTTC. The chain joins TRBV30 to TRBJ2-1; D gene ambiguous. Germline V gives CDR1 GTSNPN, CDR2 SVGIG (reference sequence). The CDR3 has 15 amino acids. Trimming stripped 0 bases from V and 0 bases from J, with 9 bases between.

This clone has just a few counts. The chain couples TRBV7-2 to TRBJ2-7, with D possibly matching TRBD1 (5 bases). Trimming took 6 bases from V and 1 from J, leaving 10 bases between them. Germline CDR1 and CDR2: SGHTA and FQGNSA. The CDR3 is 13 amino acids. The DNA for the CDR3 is TGTGCCAGCAGTTCGGACATATCCTACGAGCAGTACTTC. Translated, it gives CASSSDISYEQYF.

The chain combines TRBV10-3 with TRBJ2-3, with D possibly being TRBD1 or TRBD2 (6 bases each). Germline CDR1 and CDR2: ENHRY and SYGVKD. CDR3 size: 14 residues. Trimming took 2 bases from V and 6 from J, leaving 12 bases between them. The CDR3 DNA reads TGTGCCATCAGTGAGCACAGGGAGGCGGATACGCAGTATTTT. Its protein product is CAISEHREADTQYF.

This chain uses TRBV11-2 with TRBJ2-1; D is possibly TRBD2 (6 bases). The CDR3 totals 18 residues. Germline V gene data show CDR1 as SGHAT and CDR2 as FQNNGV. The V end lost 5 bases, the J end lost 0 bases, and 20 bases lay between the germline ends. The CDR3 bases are TGTGCCAGCAGCCCGGGGGATAGCCTATCCAGCTCCTACAATGAGCAGTTCTTC. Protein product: CASSPGDSLSSSYNEQFF.

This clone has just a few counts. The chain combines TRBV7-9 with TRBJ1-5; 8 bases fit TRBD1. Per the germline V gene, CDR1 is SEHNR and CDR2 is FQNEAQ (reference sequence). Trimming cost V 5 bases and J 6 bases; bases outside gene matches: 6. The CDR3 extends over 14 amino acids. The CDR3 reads CASSDGQGPQPQHF. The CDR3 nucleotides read TGTGCCAGCAGCGACGGACAGGGACCTCAGCCCCAGCATTTT. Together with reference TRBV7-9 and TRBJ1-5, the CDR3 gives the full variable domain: DTGVSQNPRHKITKRGQNVTFRCDPISEHNRLYWYRQTLGQGPEFLTYFQNEAQLEKSRLLSDRFSAERPKGSFSTLEIQRTEQGDSAMYLCASSDGQGPQPQHFGDGTRLSIL.

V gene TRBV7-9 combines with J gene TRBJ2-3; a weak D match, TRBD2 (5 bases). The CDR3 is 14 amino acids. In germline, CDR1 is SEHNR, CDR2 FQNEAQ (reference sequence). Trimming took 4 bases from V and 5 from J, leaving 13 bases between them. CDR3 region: CASSSGDEIDTQYF. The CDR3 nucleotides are TGTGCCAGCAGCTCCGGGGATGAGATAGATACGCAGTATTTT. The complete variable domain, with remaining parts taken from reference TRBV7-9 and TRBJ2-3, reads DTGVSQNPRHKITKRGQNVTFRCDPISEHNRLYWYRQTLGQGPEFLTYFQNEAQLEKSRLLSDRFSAERPKGSFSTLEIQRTEQGDSAMYLCASSSGDEIDTQYFGPGTRLTVL.

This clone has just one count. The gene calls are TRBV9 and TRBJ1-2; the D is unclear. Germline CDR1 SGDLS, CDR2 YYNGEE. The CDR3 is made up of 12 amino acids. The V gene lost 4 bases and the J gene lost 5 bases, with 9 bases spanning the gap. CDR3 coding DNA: TGTGCCAGCAGCTCCACAGTATATGGCTACACCTTC. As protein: CASSSTVYGYTF. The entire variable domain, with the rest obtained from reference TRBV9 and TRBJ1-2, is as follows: DSGVTQTPKHLITATGQRVTLRCSPRSGDLSVYWYQQSLDQGLQFLIQYYNGEERAKGNILERFSAQQFPDLHSELNLSSLELGDSALYFCASSSTVYGYTFGSGTRLTVV.

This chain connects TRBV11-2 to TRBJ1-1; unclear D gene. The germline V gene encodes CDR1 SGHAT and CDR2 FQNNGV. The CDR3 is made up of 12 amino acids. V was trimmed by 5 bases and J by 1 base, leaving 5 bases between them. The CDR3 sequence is CASSRGNTEAFF. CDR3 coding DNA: TGTGCCAGCAGCCGGGGGAACACTGAAGCTTTCTTT.

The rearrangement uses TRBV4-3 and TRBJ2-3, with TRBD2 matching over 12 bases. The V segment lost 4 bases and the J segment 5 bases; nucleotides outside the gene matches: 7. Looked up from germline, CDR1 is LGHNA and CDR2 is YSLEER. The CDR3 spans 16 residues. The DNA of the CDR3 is TGCGCCAGCAGCCCACGACTAGCGGGGGAGGGAGATACGCAGTATTTT. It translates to CASSPRLAGEGDTQYF.

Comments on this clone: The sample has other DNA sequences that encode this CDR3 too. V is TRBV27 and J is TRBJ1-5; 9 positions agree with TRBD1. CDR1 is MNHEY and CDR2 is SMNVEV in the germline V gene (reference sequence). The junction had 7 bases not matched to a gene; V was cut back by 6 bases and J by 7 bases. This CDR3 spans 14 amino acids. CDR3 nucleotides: TGTGCCAGCAGCCTTGGACAGGGGATACAGCCCCAGCATTTT. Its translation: CASSLGQGIQPQHF.

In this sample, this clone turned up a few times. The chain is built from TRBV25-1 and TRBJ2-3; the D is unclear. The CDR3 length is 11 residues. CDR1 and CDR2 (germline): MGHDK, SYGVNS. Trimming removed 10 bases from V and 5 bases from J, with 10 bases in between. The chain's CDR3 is CATSLGDTQYF. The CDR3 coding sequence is TGTGCCACTTCCCTAGGAGATACGCAGTATTTT.

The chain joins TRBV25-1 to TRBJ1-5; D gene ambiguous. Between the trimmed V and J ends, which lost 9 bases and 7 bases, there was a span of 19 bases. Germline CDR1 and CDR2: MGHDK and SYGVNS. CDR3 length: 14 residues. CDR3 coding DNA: TGTGCCAGTACCAAGCAGGCGGGTAGCCAGCCCCAGCATTTT. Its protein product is CASTKQAGSQPQHF.

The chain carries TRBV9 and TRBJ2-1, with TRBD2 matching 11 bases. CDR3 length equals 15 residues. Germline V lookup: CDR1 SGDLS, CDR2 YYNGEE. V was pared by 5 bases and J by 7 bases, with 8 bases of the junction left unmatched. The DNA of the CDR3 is TGTGCCAGCAGGGAACTAGCGGGGGCTGGGAATGAGCAGTTCTTC. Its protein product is CASRELAGAGNEQFF.